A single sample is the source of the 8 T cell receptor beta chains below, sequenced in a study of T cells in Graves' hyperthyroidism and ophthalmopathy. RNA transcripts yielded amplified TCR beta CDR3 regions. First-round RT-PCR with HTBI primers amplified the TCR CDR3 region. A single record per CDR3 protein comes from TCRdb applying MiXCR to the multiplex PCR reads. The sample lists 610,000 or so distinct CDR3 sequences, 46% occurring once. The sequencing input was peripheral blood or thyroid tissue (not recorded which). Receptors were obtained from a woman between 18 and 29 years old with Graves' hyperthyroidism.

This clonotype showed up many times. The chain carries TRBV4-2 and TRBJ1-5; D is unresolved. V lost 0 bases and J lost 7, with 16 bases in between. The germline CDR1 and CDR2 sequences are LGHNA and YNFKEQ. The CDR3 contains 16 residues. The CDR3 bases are TGTGCCAGCAGCCAAGAGGTGAGCGCAGGACTCCAGCCCCAGCATTTT. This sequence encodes CASSQEVSAGLQPQHF.

The CDR3, as DNA: TGTGCCAGCAGCGCAACCGACGATGAGCAGTTCTTC. Translated: CASSATDDEQFF. This chain uses TRBV9 with TRBJ2-1; D unresolved. The CDR3 consists of 12 residues. V lost 3 bases and J lost 8, with 9 bases in between. CDR1 is SGDLS, CDR2 YYNGEE, per germline.

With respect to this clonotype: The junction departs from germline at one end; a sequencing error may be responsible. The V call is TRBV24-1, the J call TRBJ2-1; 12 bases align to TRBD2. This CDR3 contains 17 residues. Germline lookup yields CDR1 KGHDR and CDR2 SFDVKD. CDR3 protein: CASSDSGLAGFYNEQFF. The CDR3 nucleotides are TGTGCCAGCAGTGATTCCGGACTAGCGGGATTCTACAATGAGCAGTTCTTC.

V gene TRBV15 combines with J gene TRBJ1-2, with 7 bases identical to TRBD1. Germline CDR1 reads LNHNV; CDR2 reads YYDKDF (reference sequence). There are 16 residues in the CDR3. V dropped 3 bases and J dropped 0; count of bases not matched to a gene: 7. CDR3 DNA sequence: TGTGCCACCAGCAGCCCCGGGACAGCGTCTAACTATGGCTACACCTTC. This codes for CATSSPGTASNYGYTF.

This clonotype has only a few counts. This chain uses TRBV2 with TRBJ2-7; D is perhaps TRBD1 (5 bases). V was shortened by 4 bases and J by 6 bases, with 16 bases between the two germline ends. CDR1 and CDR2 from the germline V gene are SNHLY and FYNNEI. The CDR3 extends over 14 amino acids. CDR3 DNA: TGTGCCAGCAGTGCCGCGACAGCCTCGGGCGAGCAGTACTTC. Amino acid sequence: CASSAATASGEQYF.

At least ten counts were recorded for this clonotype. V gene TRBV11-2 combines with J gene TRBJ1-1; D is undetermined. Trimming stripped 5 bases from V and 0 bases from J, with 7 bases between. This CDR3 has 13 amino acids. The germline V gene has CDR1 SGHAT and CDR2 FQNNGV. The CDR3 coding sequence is TGTGCCAGCAGCACGACGGTGAACACTGAAGCTTTCTTT. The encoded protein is CASSTTVNTEAFF.

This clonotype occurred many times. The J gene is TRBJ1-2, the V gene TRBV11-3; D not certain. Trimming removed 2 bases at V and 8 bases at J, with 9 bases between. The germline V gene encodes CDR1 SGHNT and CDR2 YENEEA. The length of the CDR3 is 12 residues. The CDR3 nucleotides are TGTGCCAGCAGCTTAAATCAAGGAGGCTACACCTTC. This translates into CASSLNQGGYTF.

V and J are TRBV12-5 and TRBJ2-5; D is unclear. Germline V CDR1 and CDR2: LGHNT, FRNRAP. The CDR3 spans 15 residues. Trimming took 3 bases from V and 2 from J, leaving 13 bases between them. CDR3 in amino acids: CASGLYRASQETQYF. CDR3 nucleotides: TGTGCTAGTGGTTTATATCGGGCTAGTCAAGAGACCCAGTACTTC.